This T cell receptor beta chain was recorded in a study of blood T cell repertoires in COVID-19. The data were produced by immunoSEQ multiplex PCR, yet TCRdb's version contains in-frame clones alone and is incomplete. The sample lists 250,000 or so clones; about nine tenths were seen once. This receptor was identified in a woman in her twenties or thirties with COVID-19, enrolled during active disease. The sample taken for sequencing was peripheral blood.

Here the CDR3 DNA reads TGTGCCAGCAGCTTAGGACTAGCGGGGGCACACTCCTACAATGAGCAGTTCTTC. Translating gives CASSLGLAGAHSYNEQFF. V usage is TRBV7-6 and J usage is TRBJ2-1; 12 bases fit TRBD2. Germline CDR1 and CDR2: SGHVS and FNYEAQ. Trimming removed 1 base from V and 0 bases from J; junction bases left unmatched: 4. There are 18 residues in the CDR3. Together with reference TRBV7-6 and TRBJ2-1, the CDR3 gives the full variable domain: GAGVSQSPRYKVTKRGQDVALRCDPISGHVSLYWYRQALGQGPEFLTYFNYEAQQDKSGLPNDRFSAERPEGSISTLTIQRTEQRDSAMYRCASSLGLAGAHSYNEQFFGPGTRLTVL.